This is a list of T cell receptor beta chains from one sample in a study of metastatic and nonmetastatic thyroid tumors. TCRdb re-analyzed the PCR reads using MiXCR. The table records about 20,000 clones, around 30% of them present only once. The sequenced material came from tumor tissue. These receptor sequences come from a female donor with papillary thyroid cancer or a benign thyroid nodule (not recorded which). Some clones in this sample may be carry-over from other donors' samples. The CDR3 runs from the conserved cysteine through the conserved F or W. A D gene is named only where the DNA matches it firmly. A clone size is listed for some rows: how often the clone was seen (once, few, many), or a class if it is expanded.

v_gene: TRBV4-3; abundance: .; d_gene: .; j_gene: TRBJ1-1; CDR3aa: CASSQDLGVVDTEAFF; CDR3nt: TGCGCCAGCAGCCAAGATCTTGGGGTCGTGGACACTGAAGCTTTCTTT
v_gene: TRBV30; abundance: .; d_gene: .; j_gene: TRBJ2-7; CDR3aa: CAWSVLGRSYEQYF; CDR3nt: TGTGCCTGGAGTGTACTTGGCCGTTCCTACGAGCAGTACTTC
v_gene: TRBV15; abundance: medium-sized; d_gene: TRBD1; j_gene: TRBJ2-7; CDR3aa: CATSRDLSGGYEQYF; CDR3nt: TGTGCCACCAGCAGAGATTTGTCAGGGGGTTACGAGCAGTACTTC
v_gene: TRBV11-2; abundance: .; d_gene: .; j_gene: TRBJ2-7; CDR3aa: CASSLGQHEQYF; CDR3nt: TGTGCCAGCAGCTTAGGACAGCACGAGCAGTACTTC
v_gene: TRBV5-1; abundance: medium-sized; d_gene: TRBD2; j_gene: TRBJ2-3; CDR3aa: CASSSGTSGSWDTQYF; CDR3nt: TGCGCCAGCAGCTCGGGGACTAGCGGGAGTTGGGATACGCAGTATTTT
v_gene: TRBV28; abundance: few; d_gene: TRBD1; j_gene: TRBJ1-2; CDR3aa: CASRGVGTDRHYGYTF; CDR3nt: TGTGCCAGCAGAGGTGTTGGGACAGATAGACACTATGGCTACACCTTC
v_gene: TRBV5-1; abundance: many; d_gene: .; j_gene: TRBJ2-1; CDR3aa: CASSLGAYEQFF; CDR3nt: TGCGCCAGCAGCTTGGGGGCTTATGAGCAGTTCTTC
v_gene: TRBV19; abundance: few; d_gene: .; j_gene: TRBJ2-5; CDR3aa: CASAVQGHETQYF; CDR3nt: TGTGCCAGCGCCGTACAGGGCCACGAGACCCAGTACTTC
v_gene: TRBV7-8; abundance: .; d_gene: .; j_gene: TRBJ1-2; CDR3aa: CASSLCGSPNYGYTF; CDR3nt: TGTGCCAGCAGCTTATGCGGCTCTCCTAACTATGGCTACACCTTC
v_gene: TRBV7-2; abundance: medium-sized; d_gene: .; j_gene: TRBJ2-2; CDR3aa: CASSLRLVDQGTGELFF; CDR3nt: TGTGCCAGCAGCTTACGGCTAGTGGATCAAGGCACCGGGGAGCTGTTTTTT
v_gene: TRBV6-1; abundance: few; d_gene: TRBD2; j_gene: TRBJ2-1; CDR3aa: CASSGALAGAYEQFF; CDR3nt: TGTGCCAGCAGTGGGGCACTAGCGGGAGCTTATGAGCAGTTCTTC
v_gene: TRBV19; abundance: .; d_gene: TRBD2; j_gene: TRBJ2-1; CDR3aa: CASRTSSGGSWSSYNDQFF; CDR3nt: TGTGCCAGTAGGACGTCATCCGGCGGGAGCTGGAGCTCCTACAATGATCAGTTCTTC
v_gene: TRBV11-2; abundance: .; d_gene: TRBD2; j_gene: TRBJ2-1; CDR3aa: CASSPGLGLGNEQFF; CDR3nt: TGTGCCAGCAGCCCGGGACTAGGTTTGGGTAATGAGCAGTTCTTC
v_gene: TRBV12-3/TRBV12-4; abundance: medium-sized; d_gene: .; j_gene: TRBJ1-2; CDR3aa: CASSWTETAGYTF; CDR3nt: TGTGCCAGCAGTTGGACGGAAACTGCTGGCTACACCTTC
v_gene: TRBV4-2; abundance: once; d_gene: .; j_gene: TRBJ2-5; CDR3aa: CASSQDPHSEGGETQYF; CDR3nt: TGTGCCAGCAGCCAAGACCCACACTCGGAGGGCGGGGAGACCCAGTACTTC
v_gene: TRBV12-3/TRBV12-4; abundance: few; d_gene: TRBD1; j_gene: TRBJ2-2; CDR3aa: CASSPWWTGNAGELFF; CDR3nt: TGTGCCAGCAGTCCATGGTGGACAGGGAACGCCGGGGAGCTGTTTTTT
v_gene: TRBV29-1; abundance: hyperexpanded; d_gene: .; j_gene: TRBJ2-7; CDR3aa: CSVGEGEQYF; CDR3nt: TGCAGCGTGGGAGAAGGTGAGCAGTACTTC
v_gene: TRBV3-1; abundance: medium-sized; d_gene: TRBD2; j_gene: TRBJ2-1; CDR3aa: CASSHPGLASEQFF; CDR3nt: TGTGCCAGCAGCCACCCGGGACTAGCTTCTGAGCAGTTCTTC
v_gene: TRBV28; abundance: few; d_gene: TRBD1; j_gene: TRBJ2-2; CDR3aa: CASSPRQGNTGELFF; CDR3nt: TGTGCCAGCAGCCCCCGACAGGGGAACACCGGGGAGCTGTTTTTT
v_gene: TRBV12-3/TRBV12-4; abundance: medium-sized; d_gene: .; j_gene: TRBJ2-1; CDR3aa: CASSPRDNEQFF; CDR3nt: TGTGCCAGCAGCCCCCGGGACAATGAGCAGTTCTTC
v_gene: TRBV20-1; abundance: many; d_gene: TRBD1; j_gene: TRBJ1-1; CDR3aa: CSASGQGGSAEAFF; CDR3nt: TGCAGTGCTAGTGGGCAGGGGGGGTCGGCTGAAGCTTTCTTT
v_gene: TRBV20-1; abundance: few; d_gene: .; j_gene: TRBJ1-2; CDR3aa: CSARDRANYGYTF; CDR3nt: TGCAGTGCTAGGGACAGAGCTAACTATGGCTACACCTTC
v_gene: TRBV3-1; abundance: medium-sized; d_gene: .; j_gene: TRBJ1-2; CDR3aa: CASSQANARSYGYTF; CDR3nt: TGTGCCAGCAGCCAAGCCAATGCCAGATCCTATGGCTACACCTTC
v_gene: TRBV12-3/TRBV12-4; abundance: .; d_gene: .; j_gene: TRBJ2-7; CDR3aa: CASSPDRAYEQYF; CDR3nt: TGTGCCAGCAGCCCCGACAGAGCCTACGAGCAGTACTTC
v_gene: TRBV27; abundance: .; d_gene: TRBD2; j_gene: TRBJ2-5; CDR3aa: CASSTRLAGPLQETQYF; CDR3nt: TGTGCCAGCAGTACCCGACTAGCGGGACCCCTCCAAGAGACCCAGTACTTC
v_gene: TRBV20-1; abundance: many; d_gene: TRBD2; j_gene: TRBJ2-3; CDR3aa: CSASGGIAGGTDTQYF; CDR3nt: TGCAGTGCTAGTGGGGGGATCGCGGGAGGGACAGATACGCAGTATTTT
v_gene: TRBV30; abundance: .; d_gene: TRBD1; j_gene: TRBJ1-2; CDR3aa: CAWSVGRGIYGYTF; CDR3nt: TGTGCCTGGAGTGTGGGCAGGGGGATCTATGGCTACACCTTC
v_gene: TRBV10-1; abundance: .; d_gene: .; j_gene: TRBJ1-2; CDR3aa: CASSESINYGYTF; CDR3nt: TGCGCCAGCAGTGAGTCTATTAACTATGGCTACACCTTC
v_gene: TRBV27; abundance: .; d_gene: .; j_gene: TRBJ2-5; CDR3aa: CASSLSRRVETQYF; CDR3nt: TGTGCCAGCAGTTTATCTCGCAGGGTGGAGACCCAGTACTTC
v_gene: TRBV4-1; abundance: many; d_gene: .; j_gene: TRBJ1-2; CDR3aa: CASSQEDRLYGYTF; CDR3nt: TGCGCCAGCAGCCAAGAAGACAGGCTTTATGGCTACACCTTC
v_gene: TRBV7-2; abundance: .; d_gene: .; j_gene: TRBJ1-1; CDR3aa: CASSFSPGIPEAFF; CDR3nt: TGTGCCAGCAGCTTTTCTCCGGGAATACCTGAAGCTTTCTTT
v_gene: TRBV12-3/TRBV12-4; abundance: medium-sized; d_gene: .; j_gene: TRBJ1-6; CDR3aa: CASSSWEGVHF; CDR3nt: TGTGCCAGCAGTTCCTGGGAGGGGGTCCACTTT
v_gene: TRBV11-2; abundance: .; d_gene: .; j_gene: TRBJ2-1; CDR3aa: CASSFLGLGGSSYNEQFF; CDR3nt: TGTGCCAGCAGCTTTTTAGGTTTAGGGGGTAGCTCCTACAATGAGCAGTTCTTC
v_gene: TRBV7-2; abundance: many; d_gene: .; j_gene: TRBJ2-2; CDR3aa: CASSSRADTGELFF; CDR3nt: TGTGCCAGCAGCTCCCGTGCGGACACCGGGGAGCTGTTTTTT
v_gene: TRBV11-2; abundance: .; d_gene: TRBD2; j_gene: TRBJ2-1; CDR3aa: CASSRRLMGRGNEQFF; CDR3nt: TGTGCCAGCAGCCGACGCCTGATGGGGCGGGGGAATGAGCAGTTCTTC
v_gene: TRBV30; abundance: many; d_gene: TRBD1; j_gene: TRBJ1-4; CDR3aa: CAWSLTGVNEKLFF; CDR3nt: TGTGCCTGGAGTCTTACAGGGGTTAATGAAAAACTGTTTTTT
v_gene: TRBV20-1; abundance: .; d_gene: .; j_gene: TRBJ1-2; CDR3aa: CSARDYDRTRNYGYTF; CDR3nt: TGCAGTGCTAGAGATTACGACAGGACGCGTAACTATGGCTACACCTTC
v_gene: TRBV6-1; abundance: .; d_gene: TRBD1; j_gene: TRBJ1-1; CDR3aa: CASLDRAGTEAFF; CDR3nt: TGTGCCAGCCTGGACAGGGCGGGCACTGAAGCTTTCTTT
v_gene: TRBV6-6; abundance: many; d_gene: TRBD1; j_gene: TRBJ2-1; CDR3aa: CASSYDRDKKRGYNEQFF; CDR3nt: TGTGCCAGCAGTTACGACAGGGACAAAAAACGGGGTTACAATGAGCAGTTCTTC
v_gene: TRBV6-1; abundance: .; d_gene: .; j_gene: TRBJ1-1; CDR3aa: CSISPGIGAFF; CDR3nt: TGTTCCATCAGTCCTGGAATAGGAGCTTTCTTT
v_gene: TRBV6-2/TRBV6-3; abundance: few; d_gene: TRBD2; j_gene: TRBJ2-1; CDR3aa: CASSWTSGVDEQFF; CDR3nt: TGTGCCAGCAGTTGGACTAGCGGGGTCGATGAGCAGTTCTTC
v_gene: TRBV15; abundance: .; d_gene: .; j_gene: TRBJ2-1; CDR3aa: CATSRDSLYEQFF; CDR3nt: TGTGCCACCAGCAGGGATAGCTTGTATGAGCAGTTCTTC
v_gene: TRBV20-1; abundance: .; d_gene: .; j_gene: TRBJ2-7; CDR3aa: CSAKSRADELGYEQYF; CDR3nt: TGCAGTGCGAAATCCCGGGCAGATGAATTGGGCTACGAGCAGTACTTC
v_gene: TRBV4-2; abundance: many; d_gene: TRBD1; j_gene: TRBJ1-1; CDR3aa: CASSQGDRDTEAFF; CDR3nt: TGTGCCAGCAGCCAAGGGGACAGGGACACTGAAGCTTTCTTT
v_gene: TRBV6-2/TRBV6-3; abundance: few; d_gene: .; j_gene: TRBJ2-5; CDR3aa: CASSYARIETQYF; CDR3nt: TGTGCCAGCAGTTACGCAAGGATCGAGACCCAGTACTTC
v_gene: TRBV20-1; abundance: .; d_gene: .; j_gene: TRBJ2-7; CDR3aa: CSARLLSGERSYEQYF; CDR3nt: TGCAGTGCTAGACTTCTATCTGGAGAACGCTCCTACGAGCAGTACTTC
v_gene: TRBV9; abundance: many; d_gene: .; j_gene: TRBJ2-7; CDR3aa: CASSPSLDPEQYF; CDR3nt: TGTGCCAGCAGCCCTTCCTTAGACCCCGAGCAGTACTTC
v_gene: TRBV11-2; abundance: .; d_gene: .; j_gene: TRBJ1-2; CDR3aa: CASSRDMHVYGYTF; CDR3nt: TGTGCCAGCAGCCGGGACATGCATGTCTATGGCTACACCTTC
v_gene: TRBV19; abundance: medium-sized; d_gene: .; j_gene: TRBJ1-1; CDR3aa: CASQDTLPLNTEAFF; CDR3nt: TGTGCCAGTCAGGACACCCTACCCCTGAACACTGAAGCTTTCTTT
v_gene: TRBV5-1; abundance: many; d_gene: .; j_gene: TRBJ2-1; CDR3aa: CASRFLIQIGYNEQFF; CDR3nt: TGCGCCAGCAGGTTCTTGATCCAAATTGGCTACAATGAGCAGTTCTTC
v_gene: TRBV11-2; abundance: .; d_gene: .; j_gene: TRBJ1-1; CDR3aa: CASSLGLGQNTEAFF; CDR3nt: TGTGCCAGCAGCCTCGGCTTAGGGCAAAACACTGAAGCTTTCTTT
v_gene: TRBV2; abundance: many; d_gene: .; j_gene: TRBJ2-3; CDR3aa: CASDDNTQYF; CDR3nt: TGTGCCAGCGACGACAATACGCAGTATTTT
v_gene: TRBV24-1; abundance: .; d_gene: .; j_gene: TRBJ1-2; CDR3aa: CATSEGYGYTF; CDR3nt: TGTGCCACCAGTGAGGGCTATGGCTACACCTTC
v_gene: TRBV6-1; abundance: .; d_gene: .; j_gene: TRBJ2-7; CDR3aa: CASSEGGRVGYEQYF; CDR3nt: TGTGCCAGCAGTGAGGGGGGCAGGGTCGGCTACGAGCAGTACTTC
v_gene: TRBV28; abundance: medium-sized; d_gene: .; j_gene: TRBJ2-7; CDR3aa: CASSPPAYEQYF; CDR3nt: TGTGCCAGCAGCCCCCCAGCGTACGAGCAGTACTTC
v_gene: TRBV6-1; abundance: .; d_gene: TRBD1; j_gene: TRBJ2-7; CDR3aa: CASSEAVYRGLGQQYF; CDR3nt: TGTGCCAGCAGTGAAGCGGTTTACAGGGGCTTAGGGCAGCAGTACTTC
v_gene: TRBV7-9; abundance: many; d_gene: .; j_gene: TRBJ1-6; CDR3aa: CASSLDNSPLHF; CDR3nt: TGTGCCAGCAGCTTGGATAATTCACCCCTCCACTTT
v_gene: TRBV7-2; abundance: many; d_gene: TRBD2; j_gene: TRBJ2-1; CDR3aa: CASSSAFGLAPYDEQFF; CDR3nt: TGTGCCAGCAGTTCAGCCTTTGGACTAGCTCCGTACGATGAGCAGTTCTTC
v_gene: TRBV19; abundance: .; d_gene: .; j_gene: TRBJ2-7; CDR3aa: CASKRSGSYEQYF; CDR3nt: TGTGCCAGTAAACGATCGGGTTCCTACGAGCAGTACTTC
v_gene: TRBV5-1; abundance: .; d_gene: TRBD2; j_gene: TRBJ2-1; CDR3aa: CASTRGGRGGNEQFF; CDR3nt: TGCGCCAGCACCCGTGGCGGGAGGGGTGGCAATGAGCAGTTCTTC